The rows below give T cell receptor beta chains drawn from one sample of a study of blood T cell repertoires in COVID-19. Repertoires were generated with immunoSEQ multiplex PCR, while TCRdb's copy carries only in-frame clones and drops some. This sample carries tens of thousands of clones, about 87% of them seen once, and the ten largest clones take 8.5% to 9.5%. Sequenced material: peripheral blood. These receptors came from a human donor in a cohort sampled during active COVID-19. CDR3s include the opening cysteine and the closing phenylalanine or tryptophan. Fields, in order: CDR3 length, V gene, J gene, clone size, CDR3 protein. Clone size is stated in some rows and not others, as once, few, many or a class when expanded.

>14|TRBV6-5|TRBJ2-7|few
CASSLDYASYEQYF
>16|TRBV5-1|TRBJ2-1|once
CASSLVLAGGPHEQFF
>13|TRBV7-2|TRBJ1-1|.
CASSLRQGSEAFF
>16|TRBV5-1|TRBJ1-6|.
CASSASLGQGNSPLHF
>16|TRBV2|TRBJ2-1|once
CASSEAGAGGRSEQFF
>13|TRBV28|TRBJ2-4|.
CASPTVAKNIQYF
>18|TRBV7-9|TRBJ2-3|.
CASSFPPGQGALTDTQYF
>16|TRBV5-4|TRBJ2-2|.
CASSWGQGSNTGELFF
>15|TRBV21-1|TRBJ1-1|.
CASSKAGRQDTEAFF
>16|TRBV27|TRBJ2-2|.
CASSTPTGGITGELFF
>17|TRBV5-1|TRBJ2-3|.
CASSSAPTSGRALPQYF
>13|TRBV7-9|TRBJ1-2|few
CASSLVLRQFSTF
>15|TRBV7-2|TRBJ2-7|.
CASSHSQGKSYEQYF
>15|TRBV6-1|TRBJ2-5|.
CASSERRDSRKTQYF
>15|TRBV11-2|TRBJ2-7|.
CASSLRPSRGSEQYF
>16|TRBV6-1|TRBJ1-5|.
CASSEVGGSYNQPQHF
>15|TRBV7-6|TRBJ2-1|.
CASSPGWRPSDEQFF
>14|TRBV7-9|TRBJ2-1|.
CASSLRTDYNEQFF
>14|TRBV10-3|TRBJ1-1|.
CAISVEGAGTEAFF
>12|TRBV12-3/TRBV12-4|TRBJ1-5|.
CASRDRDQPQHF
>15|TRBV29-1|TRBJ2-2|.
CSVEDAGRGGGELFF
>14|TRBV30|TRBJ2-3|.
CAWSTGLKTDTQYF
>15|TRBV7-9|TRBJ1-1|.
CASSLAPGMNTEAFF
>14|TRBV27|TRBJ1-2|.
CASSLSEGAHGYTF
>19|TRBV6-2/TRBV6-3|TRBJ1-1|.
CASSPDFDGTTNMNTEAFF
>16|TRBV19|TRBJ1-1|.
CASSQRTGQADTEAFF
>17|TRBV4-2|TRBJ2-7|.
CASSQVTGTSTVGEQYF
>15|TRBV3-1/TRBV3-2|TRBJ1-6|.
CASSQGGSERGSLHF
>11|TRBV12-3/TRBV12-4|TRBJ2-1|.
CASQLRGGQFF
>16|TRBV19|TRBJ1-6|.
CASSIFKTGANSPLHF
>21|TRBV10-3|TRBJ2-3|.
CAINPYTGTSGSGGGTDTQYF
>13|TRBV27|TRBJ2-7|.
CASSDRGSYEQYF
>14|TRBV29-1|TRBJ2-2|medium-sized
CSAGGQINTGELFF
>15|TRBV29-1|TRBJ2-2|.
CSATLGQGYTGELFF
>15|TRBV30|TRBJ2-7|.
CAWSTRVGGSYEQYF
>14|TRBV4-1|TRBJ2-7|.
CASRGGQGAGEQYF
>14|TRBV9|TRBJ1-3|once
CASSDSNSGNTIYF
>12|TRBV3-1/TRBV3-2|TRBJ2-1|.
CASSQTRMLKFF
>15|TRBV30|TRBJ1-5|once
CAWSADRGIYQPQHF
>16|TRBV6-4|TRBJ2-3|few
CASSDLAGTHTDTQYF
>15|TRBV3-1/TRBV3-2|TRBJ1-3|.
CASSQMNGAGNTIYF
>15|TRBV9|TRBJ1-6|.
CASSVEEGAHSPLHF
>13|TRBV2|TRBJ2-7|.
CASSEIGRGIPYF
>18|TRBV9|TRBJ2-3|.
CASSVVGGGGLSTDTQYF
>14|TRBV6-5|TRBJ2-3|.
CASSSGQATDTQYF
>16|TRBV5-4|TRBJ2-2|.
CASSDGQGRWTGELFF
>15|TRBV9|TRBJ2-3|few
CASSVAAGGSDTQYF
>16|TRBV5-1|TRBJ2-7|few
CASSLSVGSGQYEQYF
>14|TRBV18|TRBJ1-1|many
CASSLGFGNTEAFF
>14|TRBV5-1|TRBJ2-7|.
CASGSGTSSYEQYF
>14|TRBV3-1/TRBV3-2|TRBJ1-2|once
CASSRKGGTHGYTF
>14|TRBV9|TRBJ1-3|.
CASSVGGAGNTIYF
>14|TRBV18|TRBJ2-1|.
CASSQAGQINEQFF